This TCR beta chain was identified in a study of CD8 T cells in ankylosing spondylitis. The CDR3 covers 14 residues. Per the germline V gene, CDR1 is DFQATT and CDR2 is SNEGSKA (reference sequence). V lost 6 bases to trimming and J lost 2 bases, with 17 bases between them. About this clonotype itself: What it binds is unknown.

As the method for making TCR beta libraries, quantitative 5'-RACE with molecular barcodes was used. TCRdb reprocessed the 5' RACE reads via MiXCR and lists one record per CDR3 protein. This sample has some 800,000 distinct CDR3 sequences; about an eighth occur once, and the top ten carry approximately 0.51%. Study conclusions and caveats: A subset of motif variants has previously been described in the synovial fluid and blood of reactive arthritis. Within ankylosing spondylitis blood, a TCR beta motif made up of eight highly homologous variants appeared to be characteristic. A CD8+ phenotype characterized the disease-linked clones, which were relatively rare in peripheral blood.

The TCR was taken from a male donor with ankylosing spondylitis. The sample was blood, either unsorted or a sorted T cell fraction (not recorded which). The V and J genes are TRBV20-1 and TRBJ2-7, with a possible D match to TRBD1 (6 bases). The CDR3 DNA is TGCAGTGCGGAAAGGCAGGGGTTAGCCTACGAGCAGTACTTC. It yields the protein CSAERQGLAYEQYF.